The clone carrying this T cell receptor (beta chain) showed up just a few times. Its specificity is unknown. The data belong to a study of T cell repertoires in cytomegalovirus infection. TCRdb passed the reads through MiXCR, listing each CDR3 protein once. The profile shows some 940,000 distinct CDR3 sequences, less than 40% of them singletons. The input for sequencing was cultured CD8+ T cells from PBMCs, taken from culture after CMV antigen stimulation. The sequence was collected from a human donor in good health (CMV status not recorded). Some clones in this sample may be carry-over from other donors' samples.

The CDR3 region has the DNA TGTGCCAGCAGCTTAACCCGACAGGGGGTCAGATATGGCTACACCTTC. It is translated as CASSLTRQGVRYGYTF. The rearrangement links TRBV7-3 to TRBJ1-2; TRBD1 matches at 9 bases. Germline values: CDR1 SGHTA, CDR2 FQGTGA. This CDR3 has 16 amino acids. The J segment lost 5 bases and the V segment lost 0 bases, leaving 7 bases of the junction unmatched. Looking up the rest from reference TRBV7-3 and TRBJ1-2 gives the full variable domain: GAGVSQTPSNKVTEKGKYVELRCDPISGHTALYWYRQSLGQGPEFLIYFQGTGAADDSGLPNDRFFAVRPEGSVSTLKIQRTERGDSAVYLCASSLTRQGVRYGYTFGSGTRLTVV.